This T cell receptor (beta chain) is from a study of T cell responses to AZD1222 COVID-19 vaccine. Here immunoSEQ multiplex PCR was the method, and the copy in TCRdb shows in-frame clones only, minus some. The data contain under 150,000 clones, roughly nine tenths of them singletons. Findings of the study overall: Spike as a whole was targeted by vaccine-associated CD4 TCRs, dominant at 160-218 and 743-854. None of the repertoires were sampled until the peak T cell response had passed. Elevations in Spike-specific TCR breadth and depth followed administration of two AZD1222 doses.

The count of this clone is one. What it binds is not known. The CDR3 totals 17 residues. Germline CDR1 is MNHNY and CDR2 is SVGAGI (reference sequence). V lost 5 bases and J lost 6; bases outside the gene matches: 10. V gene TRBV6-6 combines with J gene TRBJ2-2; 12 nucleotides match TRBD1. Source: peripheral blood, taken on day 0 of AZD1222 vaccination. This sequence originates from an adult in good health. This CDR3 reads CASSPTVGQGAPGELFF. DNA of the CDR3: TGTGCCAGCAGTCCCACCGTGGGACAGGGGGCGCCCGGGGAGCTGTTTTTT.